Given below is one T cell receptor beta chain in context. Before the COVID-19 pandemic, during about 2011-2019, CD4+ T cells were taken from unexposed donors. Naive and memory CD4+ T cells came from enriched cryopreserved PBMCs. Some clones are missing from TCRdb's copy, which holds only in-frame ones; the method was immunoSEQ multiplex PCR. The table records about 68,000 clones, 85% to 95% of them present only once. The entry originates in a study of CD4 T cells in relation to SARS-CoV-2 and coronaviruses. CDR1 and CDR2 from the germline V gene are SGHAT and FQDESV (reference sequence). This CDR3 spans 15 amino acids. With V trimmed by 7 bases and J by 5 bases, 11 bases remained unmatched.

The sequenced material came from naive CD4+ T cells from PBMCs. The subset here: naive CD4+ T cells isolated by negative enrichment. The chain couples TRBV11-1 to TRBJ2-7, with 10 bases aligning to TRBD1. This sequence originates from a human donor in good health. The CDR3 loop is CASTSHPTGGDEQYF. As DNA, the CDR3 is TGTGCCAGCACTTCCCACCCGACAGGGGGCGACGAGCAGTACTTC.